The 25 T cell receptor beta chains given below trace back to one sample, sequenced in a study of blood T cells in healthy people across ages. With a J-beta primer mix and a sample-barcoded 5' primer, a second PCR ran about 7 to 12 cycles. TCRdb re-analysed the 5' RACE reads in MiXCR, keeping a single row per CDR3 protein. The sample lists around 820,000 distinct CDR3 sequences; 20% to 30% were seen once. This sample also appeared in a second study, on T cells of mothers and their children.

Input material: blood. The receptors shown here come from a boy between 10 and 17 years old in good health.

The chain couples TRBV9 to TRBJ2-7, with TRBD1 matching over 8 bases. In germline, CDR1 is SGDLS, CDR2 YYNGEE. Losses at the gene ends were 6 bases for V and 6 bases for J; bases not matched to a gene: 32. This CDR3 comprises 21 residues. In DNA form, the CDR3 reads TGTGCCAGCAATATCCTCCCACCGGACTTTCACAGGGGGACCTTATACGGCGAGCAGTACTTC. Translation gives CASNILPPDFHRGTLYGEQYF.

This clonotype appeared a few times. The chain recombines TRBV10-3 with TRBJ2-5; D unclear. CDR3 size: 13 residues. The V end lost 7 bases, the J end lost 2 bases, and 11 bases lay between the germline ends. The V gene's germline CDR1 is ENHRY and CDR2 SYGVKD. The chain's CDR3 is CAITGSLQETQYF. The CDR3 DNA follows: TGTGCCATCACCGGCAGCTTACAAGAGACCCAGTACTTC.

The J gene is TRBJ2-2, the V gene TRBV5-1; 10 positions match TRBD1. CDR1 SGHRS and CDR2 YFSETQ come from the germline V gene. The ends lost 5 bases at V and 0 bases at J; junction bases unmatched: 4. The CDR3 sequence is 16 residues long. The CDR3 sequence: CASRRGQGANTGELFF. The CDR3 region has the DNA TGCGCCAGCAGACGAGGACAGGGGGCGAACACCGGGGAGCTGTTTTTT.

The chain joins TRBV28 to TRBJ1-5; possibly TRBD1 for D (5 bases). This CDR3 has 16 amino acids. The germline V gene has CDR1 MDHEN and CDR2 SYDVKM. The ends were cut back, 2 bases at V and 5 bases at J, with 16 bases in the middle. The CDR3 coding sequence is TGTGCCAGCAGTTTAATTGGGGCAGGATTTCATCAGCCCCAGCATTTT. Residues: CASSLIGAGFHQPQHF.

The chain joins TRBV4-3 to TRBJ2-3, with 8 positions matching TRBD1. The ends lost 1 base at V and 6 bases at J; junction bases unmatched: 6. CDR3 length: 15 amino acids. Germline loops: CDR1 LGHNA, CDR2 YSLEER. This CDR3 reads CASSQGAGGRDTQYF. DNA for the CDR3: TGCGCCAGCAGCCAAGGGGCAGGGGGCAGGGATACGCAGTATTTT.

The chain recombines TRBV7-6 with TRBJ1-3; D possibly corresponds to TRBD1 (5 bases). V was clipped by 8 bases and J by 4 bases, with 24 bases between them. The CDR3 totals 17 residues. CDR1 and CDR2 (germline): SGHVS, FNYEAQ. The CDR3 sequence is CASRLSADKFIGNTIYF. CDR3 coding DNA: TGTGCCAGCCGTTTGAGCGCGGACAAGTTTATCGGAAACACCATATATTTT.

The V and J genes are TRBV9 and TRBJ1-2; D is perhaps TRBD1 (6 bases). Germline V gives CDR1 SGDLS, CDR2 YYNGEE. V lost 0 bases to trimming and J lost 8 bases, with 11 bases between them. The length of the CDR3 is 13 residues. The CDR3 loop reads CASSVEGVQGYTF. CDR3 in DNA: TGTGCCAGCAGCGTAGAGGGGGTGCAGGGCTACACCTTC.

The CDR3 loop is CASSQEGNARRDTQYF. The CDR3 DNA is TGTGCCAGCAGCCAAGAGGGAAACGCGAGGAGAGATACGCAGTATTTT. This chain uses TRBV4-2 with TRBJ2-3; the D is unclear. CDR3 length: 16 residues. Germline loops: CDR1 LGHNA, CDR2 YNFKEQ. The V and J ends lost 0 bases and 5 bases respectively, with 15 bases between them.

This clonotype was found a few times. The CDR3 ends on some other residue instead of the conserved phenylalanine or tryptophan, so this is likely a read error. V and J are TRBV7-2 and TRBJ2-1; unclear D gene. V shed 5 bases and J shed 1 base, with 15 bases lying between them. The CDR3 covers 16 residues. Germline V gene sequence: CDR1 SGHTA, CDR2 FQGNSA. The DNA for the CDR3 is TGTGCCAGCAGCCCCCCGACTGGACGTTCCTACAATGAGCAGTTCCTC. Residues: CASSPPTGRSYNEQFL.

The rearrangement joins TRBV20-1 to TRBJ2-5, with D unresolved. The germline V and J ends were trimmed by 0 bases and 1 base, with 12 bases remaining between them. Germline lookup yields CDR1 DFQATT and CDR2 SNEGSKA (reference sequence). The CDR3 contains 15 residues. CDR3 sequence reads: CSARDGRSSQETQYF. For the CDR3, the DNA is TGCAGTGCTAGAGATGGCAGGTCTAGCCAAGAGACCCAGTACTTC.

V and J are TRBV6-2 or TRBV6-3 and TRBJ1-6; maybe TRBD1 (6 bases). This CDR3 has 17 residues. The V and J ends lost 5 bases and 0 bases respectively, with 14 bases between them. From germline, CDR1 is MNHEY and CDR2 SVGEGT. CDR3 amino acids: CASSGGTPSSYNSPLHF. Here the CDR3 DNA reads TGTGCCAGCAGTGGCGGGACACCGAGCTCCTATAATTCACCCCTCCACTTT.

The rearrangement uses TRBV4-2 and TRBJ2-1; 12 positions agree with TRBD2. The CDR3 runs to 15 residues. CDR1 is LGHNA and CDR2 is YNFKEQ in the germline V gene. Trimming at V came to 1 base and at J to 7 bases, leaving 2 bases not matched to a gene. In DNA form, the CDR3 reads TGTGCCAGCAGCCAAGCGACTAGCGGGGGTAATGAGCAGTTCTTC. It codes for CASSQATSGGNEQFF.

This clonotype was seen a few times. V usage is TRBV28 and J usage is TRBJ2-1; 11 bases fit TRBD1. The ends lost 6 bases at V and 4 bases at J; junction bases unmatched: 8. The length of the CDR3 is 16 residues. Germline values: CDR1 MDHEN, CDR2 SYDVKM. This chain's CDR3 is CASRAYGQGAYNEQFF. The CDR3 DNA reads as TGTGCCAGCAGGGCCTACGGACAGGGGGCTTACAATGAGCAGTTCTTC.

The J gene is TRBJ2-7, the V gene TRBV6-1, with 8 bases lining up with TRBD2. CDR1 is MNHNS, CDR2 SASEGT, per germline. This CDR3 is 14 amino acids long. V lost 6 bases to trimming and J lost 2 bases; unmatched junction nucleotides: 6. DNA of the CDR3: TGTGCCAGCAGGACTAGCGCCGAGACCTACGAGCAGTACTTC. Its protein is CASRTSAETYEQYF.

This clonotype has a handful of counts. The chain recombines TRBV19 with TRBJ2-5, with TRBD2 as a possible D gene (7 bases). Germline CDR1 is LNHDA and CDR2 is SQIVND (reference sequence). This CDR3 is 15 amino acids long. Trimming pared 7 bases from V and 4 bases from J, leaving 19 bases between. The CDR3 loop reads CASTVGGGGRETQYF. The CDR3 coding sequence is TGTGCCAGTACTGTCGGAGGGGGAGGGCGAGAGACCCAGTACTTC.

As regards this clonotype: Since a much larger clone is just one base distant, this may be a read error. This rearrangement joins TRBV20-1 to TRBJ2-1, with D possibly being TRBD2 (6 bases). Germline V CDR1 and CDR2: DFQATT, SNEGSKA (reference sequence). With 5 bases removed from V and 0 bases from J, the gap between germline ends came to 17 bases. This CDR3 region has 16 residues. CDR3 sequence (DNA): TGCAGTGCTCCCCCTCTAGCGCGTAGCTCCTACAATGAGCAGTTCTTC. It specifies CSAPPLARSSYNEQFF.

The CDR3 DNA sequence: TGTGCCAGCAGCCTGGACAGGATCTCCCTCCACGAGCAGTACTTC. Amino acid sequence: CASSLDRISLHEQYF. The chain links TRBV3-1 to TRBJ2-7, with 7 nucleotides matching TRBD1. The CDR3 consists of 15 residues. The ends lost 4 bases at V and 5 bases at J; junction bases unmatched: 11. CDR1 and CDR2 from the germline V gene are LGHDT and YNNKEL (reference sequence).

The chain joins TRBV10-3 to TRBJ2-5, with D hard to call. The CDR3 length is 12 residues. Germline V gene sequence: CDR1 ENHRY, CDR2 SYGVKD. Between the trimmed V and J ends, which lost 2 bases and 4 bases, there was a span of 5 bases. CDR3 amino acids: CAISEAGETQYF. CDR3 sequence (DNA): TGTGCCATCAGTGAGGCCGGAGAGACCCAGTACTTC.

The table lists this clonotype with a few counts. In nucleotides, the CDR3 is TGTGCCAGCAGTTACTCGACCATCTATGGCTACACCTTC. Amino acid sequence: CASSYSTIYGYTF. The chain recombines TRBV6-2 or TRBV6-3 with TRBJ1-2, with D hard to call. Looked up from germline, CDR1 is MNHEY and CDR2 is SVGEGT. Trimming removed 0 bases from V and 4 bases from J, with 6 bases in between. CDR3 length: 13 amino acids.

V is TRBV5-1 and J is TRBJ1-1, with 7 bases that match TRBD1. V gave up 4 bases and J gave up 4 bases; unmatched junction bases: 7. The CDR3 spans 14 residues. Germline V gene data show CDR1 as SGHRS and CDR2 as YFSETQ. The CDR3 DNA sequence: TGCGCCAGCAGCGGGGGTCCAGGGGGCACTGAAGCTTTCTTT. It specifies CASSGGPGGTEAFF.

The chain recombines TRBV20-1 with TRBJ2-7; 8 nucleotides align to TRBD1. The CDR3 runs 15 residues. The V gene end was trimmed by 0 bases and the J gene end by 1 base; junction bases not matched to a gene: 5. The germline V gene has CDR1 DFQATT and CDR2 SNEGSKA (reference sequence). The CDR3 DNA reads TGCAGTGCTAGAGATAAGGGACAGGTTTCCTACGAGCAGTACTTC. It is translated as CSARDKGQVSYEQYF.

This clonotype has a handful of counts. The V call is TRBV5-1, the J call TRBJ2-5; TRBD2 aligns across 7 bases. The tail of the sequence fits TRBJ2-7 better, so the J call may be wrong. There are 15 residues in the CDR3. Germline V gives CDR1 SGHRS, CDR2 YFSETQ. The CDR3 reads CASSLSQGGIYEQYF. The CDR3 bases are TGCGCCAGCAGCTTGTCTCAGGGAGGGATTTACGAGCAGTACTTC.

This clonotype was counted a few times. The rearrangement uses TRBV12-3 or TRBV12-4 and TRBJ1-1; 8 bases are a match to TRBD1. This CDR3 is 14 amino acids long. Unmatched junction bases numbered 11, after V lost 3 bases and J lost 11 bases. The CDR3 is CASSFTGGARNAFF. CDR3 coding DNA: TGTGCCAGCAGTTTTACAGGGGGTGCCAGGAATGCTTTCTTT.

In its sample, this clonotype was seen a few times. The CDR3 spells CASSPGINYGYTF. CDR3 nucleotide sequence: TGTGCCAGCAGTCCCGGGATTAACTATGGCTACACCTTC. The chain recombines TRBV27 with TRBJ1-2; D gene uncertain. Germline CDR1 is MNHEY and CDR2 is SMNVEV (reference sequence). With 5 bases removed from V and 1 base from J, the gap between germline ends came to 8 bases. CDR3 length: 13 residues.

The chain recombines TRBV20-1 with TRBJ2-3; perhaps TRBD2 as D (6 bases). Germline-derived CDR1 and CDR2 are DFQATT and SNEGSKA (reference sequence). Trimming stripped 3 bases from V and 0 bases from J, with 16 bases between. The CDR3 extends over 16 amino acids. The CDR3 region has the DNA TGCAGTGCTAGCCTCCGGCGGGACGGAAGCACAGATACGCAGTATTTT. Its translation is CSASLRRDGSTDTQYF.